This T cell receptor beta chain was found in a study of blood T cell repertoires in COVID-19. Whole-study context: The United States, Italy and Spain supplied acute and convalescent COVID-19 samples. The analysed material was cDNA or gDNA that came from T cells, B-cell-depleted T cells, or PBMCs.

Per the original methods: Reference gene primer amplification gave nucleated cell count estimates. TCRdb's copy holds only in-frame clones and misses some; the assay was immunoSEQ multiplex PCR. V and J calls and clone size are copied from that table; D and trimming were computed from the DNA. The sample shows around 70,000 clones, around 86% of them seen only once. Looked up from germline, CDR1 is SGHTA and CDR2 is FQGNSA. The CDR3 runs 16 residues. The ends lost 4 bases at V and 6 bases at J; junction bases unmatched: 12. The V call is TRBV7-2, the J call TRBJ2-3, with 8 bases that match TRBD2. The clonotype comes from a woman older than 75 with active or convalescent COVID-19. The sequenced material came from peripheral blood. The CDR3 region is CASSYLPGGPRDTQYF. In DNA, the CDR3 is TGTGCCAGCAGCTACCTCCCGGGGGGGCCTCGGGATACGCAGTATTTT. The whole variable domain, remainder taken from reference TRBV7-2 and TRBJ2-3, is GAGVSQSPSNKVTEKGKDVELRCDPISGHTALYWYRQSLGQGLEFLIYFQGNSAPDKSGLPSDRFSAERTGGSVSTLTIQRTQQEDSAVYLCASSYLPGGPRDTQYFGPGTRLTVL.